These T cell receptor beta chains were read from a single sample in a study of blood T cell repertoires in COVID-19. This table comes from immunoSEQ multiplex PCR, and its TCRdb copy is limited to in-frame clones, with some not included. The repertoire holds about 11,000 clones, approximately 89% seen once, with 10% to 11% in the top ten. Sequencing was carried out using peripheral blood. The source of these receptors is a human donor in a cohort sampled during active COVID-19. Both conserved end residues are part of each CDR3. D genes are given only for firm matches. Part of the rows lack a size; the others show once, few, many or a class for expanded clones.

j_call,v_call,d_call,clone_size,cdr3_nt,cdr3_aa
TRBJ2-3,TRBV19,TRBD1,-,TGTGCCAGTAGTATAGTGAGGGGGCGTAGCACAGATACGCAGTATTTT,CASSIVRGRSTDTQYF
TRBJ2-7,TRBV18,-,-,TGTGCCAGCTCACCTTTTGCAGGGAGGAACGAGCAGTACTTC,CASSPFAGRNEQYF
TRBJ2-7,TRBV2,TRBD1,few,TGTGCCAGCAGGGCGTCAGGGGGTCTAGTATACGAGCAGTACTTC,CASRASGGLVYEQYF
TRBJ2-3,TRBV29-1,TRBD2,-,TGCAGCGTTGAGGGGACTAGCGGGGCCAACACAGATACGCAGTATTTT,CSVEGTSGANTDTQYF
TRBJ2-3,TRBV5-1,TRBD2,-,TGCGCCAGCAGCTTTCCGGGACTAGCGGGGGGCCCCCGCACAGATACGCAGTATTTT,CASSFPGLAGGPRTDTQYF
TRBJ2-1,TRBV7-3,-,-,TGTGCCAGCAGCCCCCAAGGCGGCCTCTACAATGAGCAGTTCTTC,CASSPQGGLYNEQFF
TRBJ2-7,TRBV19,TRBD1,-,TGTGCCACCCGACAGGGGGCTTTCTACGAGCAGTACTTC,CATRQGAFYEQYF
TRBJ2-7,TRBV6-6,-,-,TGTGCCAGCAGTTACAGGGGTAGCCACGAGCAGTACTTC,CASSYRGSHEQYF
TRBJ2-2,TRBV29-1,TRBD1,-,TGCAGCGTTGTTACCGGGACAGGGATTTCCGGGGAGCTGTTTTTT,CSVVTGTGISGELFF
TRBJ2-7,TRBV19,-,-,TGTGCCAGTAGTCCCGAGGGCAGGTCTCAGCAGTACTTC,CASSPEGRSQQYF
TRBJ1-1,TRBV21-1,-,-,TGTGCCAGCAGCGCCCAAGGTGGGGACAGGGGAGTTAGTAGGCCTGAAGCTTTCTTT,CASSAQGGDRGVSRPEAFF